This T cell receptor beta chain was sequenced during a study of CD4 T cells in relation to SARS-CoV-2 and coronaviruses. In germline, CDR1 is ENHRY, CDR2 SYGVKD. The V end was cut by 4 bases, the J end by 7 bases, with 14 bases between. The CDR3 is 15 residues long. The unexposed donors gave CD4+ T cells in about 2011-2019, prior to COVID-19. After about 10 days of culture, CD4+ T cells were isolated. Repertoires were generated with immunoSEQ multiplex PCR, while TCRdb's copy carries only in-frame clones and drops some. The sample shows about 16,000 clones, about 82% of them seen only once. A remark on this clone: The antigen remains undetermined.

The chain links TRBV10-3 to TRBJ1-6, with D maybe TRBD1 (5 bases). This TCR came from a human donor in good health. The source material was CD4+ T cells from PBMCs, cultured in vitro. The CDR3 coding sequence is TGTGCCATCAGTGGTGAGGGGCCGTGGAATTCACCCCTCCACTTT. Protein product: CAISGEGPWNSPLHF.